The 24 T cell receptor beta chains reported below all come from one sample, sequenced in a study of early T cells in non-severe SARS-CoV-2 infection. A single record per CDR3 protein comes from TCRdb applying MiXCR to the 5' RACE reads. The sample lists just under 30,000 distinct CDR3 sequences; approximately 4.8% were seen once. The specimen was whole blood. The origin of the receptors is an adult who was a healthcare worker with PCR-confirmed SARS-CoV-2 infection or an uninfected control (not recorded which).

This clonotype was observed a few times. This chain uses TRBV7-2 with TRBJ1-2; possible D gene TRBD1, 5 bases. The CDR3 covers 14 residues. V was clipped by 1 base and J by 5 bases, with 11 bases between them. The germline CDR1 and CDR2 sequences are SGHTA and FQGNSA. The CDR3 spells CASSLDSGTYGYTF. As DNA, the CDR3 is TGTGCCAGCAGCTTAGATTCAGGGACTTATGGCTACACCTTC.

This clonotype was seen ten or more times. V gene TRBV5-6 combines with J gene TRBJ1-6, with 10 bases identical to TRBD1. The CDR3 is 17 residues long. Germline CDR1 and CDR2: SGHDT and YYEEEE. V trimming: 1 base; J trimming: 7 bases; junction bases outside the gene matches: 8. The CDR3 nucleotides read TGTGCCAGCAGCTTGCCCTGGGACAGGGGTTACAATTCACCCCTCCACTTT. This codes for CASSLPWDRGYNSPLHF. Drawing the rest from reference TRBV5-6 and TRBJ1-6, the complete variable domain is DAGVTQSPTHLIKTRGQQVTLRCSPKSGHDTVSWYQQALGQGPQFIFQYYEEEERQRGNFPDRFSGHQFPNYSSELNVNALLLGDSALYLCASSLPWDRGYNSPLHFGNGTRLTVT.

In its sample, this clonotype was seen a few times. The V call is TRBV6-5, the J call TRBJ2-6; no clear D gene. This CDR3 is 12 amino acids long. Deletions cut 8 bases from V and 1 base from J, with 3 bases between. Germline V gives CDR1 MNHEY, CDR2 SVGAGI. The CDR3 protein is CASGSGANVLTF. As DNA, the CDR3 is TGTGCCAGCGGGTCTGGGGCCAACGTCCTGACTTTC.

This clonotype was seen ten or more times. The chain has TRBV9 and TRBJ2-5; 16 nucleotides align to TRBD2. The germline CDR1 and CDR2 sequences are SGDLS and YYNGEE. V dropped 4 bases and J dropped 5; count of bases not matched to a gene: 8. The CDR3 loop spans 17 amino acids. The CDR3 reads CASSPGTSGGALETQYF. The DNA of the CDR3 is TGTGCCAGCAGCCCGGGGACTAGCGGGGGGGCCCTGGAGACCCAGTACTTC. The full variable domain, its missing parts supplied by reference TRBV9 and TRBJ2-5, is DSGVTQTPKHLITATGQRVTLRCSPRSGDLSVYWYQQSLDQGLQFLIQYYNGEERAKGNILERFSAQQFPDLHSELNLSSLELGDSALYFCASSPGTSGGALETQYFGPGTRLLVL.

The chain recombines TRBV20-1 with TRBJ2-7, with 8 bases identical to TRBD2. The CDR3 consists of 14 residues. V dropped 5 bases and J dropped 0; count of bases not matched to a gene: 6. The germline CDR1 and CDR2 sequences are DFQATT and SNEGSKA (reference sequence). CDR3 in amino acids: CSAGKSGSSYEQYF. The CDR3 DNA reads as TGCAGTGCTGGAAAAAGCGGGAGCTCCTACGAGCAGTACTTC.

This clonotype came up many times. The CDR3 protein is CASNRGQGSDTEAFF. Here the CDR3 DNA reads TGTGCCAGCAACCGGGGACAGGGGAGCGACACTGAAGCTTTCTTT. The chain links TRBV7-9 to TRBJ1-1; 10 nucleotides agree with TRBD1. Germline loops: CDR1 SEHNR, CDR2 FQNEAQ (reference sequence). The CDR3 runs to 15 residues. The ends lost 7 bases at V and 3 bases at J; junction bases unmatched: 8.

In its sample, this clonotype was seen many times. This sequence joins TRBV6-1 and TRBJ2-6; D not resolved. V lost 6 bases and J 0 bases, leaving 3 bases between the germline ends. The germline gives CDR1 MNHNS, CDR2 SASEGT. CDR3 size: 13 residues. Here the CDR3 DNA reads TGTGCCAGCAGGCCCTCTGGGGCCAACGTCCTGACTTTC. It specifies CASRPSGANVLTF.

Many counts were recorded for this clonotype. The V call is TRBV5-1, the J call TRBJ2-3; TRBD1 might be the D (5 bases). This CDR3 contains 15 residues. Germline lookup yields CDR1 SGHRS and CDR2 YFSETQ. Trimming shortened V by 0 bases and J by 0 bases, and 8 bases separated the two germline ends. In DNA, the CDR3 is TGCGCCAGCAGCTTGGAAGGGGTTAGCACAGATACGCAGTATTTT. Its protein is CASSLEGVSTDTQYF.

This clonotype was counted at least ten times. The chain carries TRBV9 and TRBJ2-2; D not resolved. In germline, CDR1 is SGDLS, CDR2 YYNGEE. The CDR3 runs 17 residues. The V gene lost 2 bases and the J gene lost 0 bases, with 14 bases spanning the gap. This CDR3 reads CASSVGGLAANTGELFF. The CDR3 nucleotides are TGTGCCAGCAGCGTTGGTGGTTTAGCTGCGAACACCGGGGAGCTGTTTTTT.

This clonotype was recorded a few times. V usage is TRBV5-6 and J usage is TRBJ2-5, with a tentative D call TRBD1 (6 bases). The CDR3 spans 14 residues. Germline V gives CDR1 SGHDT, CDR2 YYEEEE. V was shortened by 3 bases and J by 2 bases, with 11 bases between the two germline ends. For the CDR3, the DNA is TGTGCCAGCAGCTCCGGGACACTGCAAGAGACCCAGTACTTC. Translated, it gives CASSSGTLQETQYF.

This chain links TRBV4-1 with TRBJ2-2; maybe TRBD1 (6 bases). Deletions cut 10 bases from V and 0 bases from J, with 12 bases between. The germline gives CDR1 MGHRA, CDR2 YSYEKL. CDR3 size: 14 residues. For the CDR3, the DNA is TGCGCCATCTCTGACAGGACGAACACCGGGGAGCTGTTTTTT. Translating gives CAISDRTNTGELFF.

This rearrangement joins TRBV12-3 or TRBV12-4 to TRBJ1-5, with a weak D call TRBD1 (5 bases). CDR3 length: 15 amino acids. The V gene lost 3 bases and the J gene lost 0 bases, with 9 bases spanning the gap. CDR3 amino acids: CASSFAGDSNQPQHF. CDR3 DNA: TGTGCCAGCAGTTTTGCGGGGGATAGCAATCAGCCCCAGCATTTT.

In its sample, this clonotype was seen many times. The chain employs TRBV18 and TRBJ1-6; 8 bases are a match to TRBD1. J was trimmed by 1 base and V by 5 bases; bases with no gene match: 7. CDR1 and CDR2 (germline): KGHSH, LQKENI. The CDR3 extends over 17 amino acids. The CDR3 DNA sequence: TGTGCCAGCTCAGTCTCAGGGGGCGCGTCCTATAATTCACCCCTCCACTTT. It codes for CASSVSGGASYNSPLHF.

This clonotype was counted at least ten times. The genes are TRBV5-4 and TRBJ2-3, with TRBD1 matching 7 bases. Germline assignment: CDR1 SGHNT and CDR2 YYREEE (reference sequence). The CDR3 has 13 residues. V lost 3 bases to trimming and J lost 6 bases; unmatched junction nucleotides: 4. In nucleotides, the CDR3 is TGTGCCAGCAGCTCAACAGGGGCGGATACGCAGTATTTT. Protein: CASSSTGADTQYF.

There are many counts of this clonotype. This chain links TRBV27 with TRBJ2-7, with unresolved D. Looked up from germline, CDR1 is MNHEY and CDR2 is SMNVEV (reference sequence). The V gene lost 3 bases and the J gene lost 0 bases, with 9 bases spanning the gap. CDR3 length equals 14 residues. The CDR3 sequence is CASSFTVGSYEQYF. The CDR3 DNA sequence: TGTGCCAGCAGTTTTACAGTCGGCTCCTACGAGCAGTACTTC.

This clonotype was seen many times. This chain connects TRBV5-1 to TRBJ2-7; D may be TRBD2 (5 bases). The length of the CDR3 is 13 residues. With 5 bases removed from V and 2 bases from J, the gap between germline ends came to 11 bases. CDR1 is SGHRS and CDR2 is YFSETQ in the germline V gene. This CDR3 reads CASRTTGTYEQYF. The CDR3 nucleotides read TGCGCCAGCAGGACCACCGGGACCTACGAGCAGTACTTC.

This clonotype was seen more than once but under ten times. The rearrangement joins TRBV6-1 to TRBJ2-2; D may be TRBD1 or TRBD2 (5 bases each). Trimming left V 1 base short and J 4 bases short, with 16 bases between. The length of the CDR3 is 17 residues. Germline V gene lookup returns CDR1 MNHNS and CDR2 SASEGT. The CDR3 sequence is CASSEDTWLGTTGELFF. In DNA form, the CDR3 reads TGTGCCAGCAGTGAAGATACTTGGCTCGGGACCACCGGGGAGCTGTTTTTT.

This clonotype appeared many times. The gene calls are TRBV11-2 and TRBJ2-2, with TRBD2 matching 8 bases. With V trimmed by 5 bases and J by 3 bases, 5 bases remained unmatched. Per the germline V gene, CDR1 is SGHAT and CDR2 is FQNNGV. This CDR3 comprises 15 residues. The CDR3 region has the DNA TGTGCCAGCAGCCCCAGGACTAGCCACACCGGGGAGCTGTTTTTT. Its translation is CASSPRTSHTGELFF.

V usage is TRBV7-2 and J usage is TRBJ2-3, with D possibly being TRBD2 (5 bases). The germline V and J ends were trimmed by 2 bases and 6 bases, with 12 bases remaining between them. This CDR3 is built from 14 residues. Per the germline V gene, CDR1 is SGHTA and CDR2 is FQGNSA. For the CDR3, the DNA is TGTGCCAGCAGCTTATCCACGCGCGGGGATACGCAGTATTTT. It yields the protein CASSLSTRGDTQYF.

At least ten counts were recorded for this clonotype. The genes are TRBV7-2 and TRBJ2-7, with 16 positions matching TRBD2. The CDR3 is 16 amino acids. Per the germline V gene, CDR1 is SGHTA and CDR2 is FQGNSA. The trim removed 4 bases at V and 6 bases at J, leaving 6 bases unmatched. CDR3: CASSSGLAGGPGEQYF. The CDR3 DNA sequence: TGTGCCAGCAGCTCGGGACTAGCGGGGGGGCCCGGCGAGCAGTACTTC.

This clonotype was recorded many times. The DNA for the CDR3 is TGCGCCACACGAGAGCCGAACACTGAAGCTTTCTTT. As protein: CATREPNTEAFF. The chain uses TRBV10-2 and TRBJ1-1; D unclear. Trimming shortened V by 10 bases and J by 1 base, and 10 bases separated the two germline ends. The CDR3 totals 12 residues. Germline V gives CDR1 WSHSY, CDR2 SAAADI.

This clonotype occurred many times. This chain links TRBV28 with TRBJ2-6; D is ambiguous. There are 14 residues in the CDR3. The V gene lost 6 bases and the J gene lost 0 bases, with 6 bases spanning the gap. Per germline, CDR1 MDHEN and CDR2 SYDVKM. CDR3 in amino acids: CASRTPSGANVLTF. The CDR3 DNA reads TGTGCCAGCAGAACACCCTCTGGGGCCAACGTCCTGACTTTC.

This chain joins TRBV7-8 and TRBJ2-7; 8 bases align to TRBD1. The CDR3 totals 17 residues. Trimming cost V 1 base and J 5 bases; bases outside gene matches: 13. CDR1 SGHVS and CDR2 FQNEAQ come from the germline V gene. CDR3 coding DNA: TGTGCCAGCAGCTTAGGAAGATACTGGGACAGGCAGCACGAGCAGTACTTC. Residues: CASSLGRYWDRQHEQYF.

The rearrangement uses TRBV7-2 and TRBJ1-6; D not resolved. CDR1 and CDR2 from the germline V gene are SGHTA and FQGNSA. The V end was cut by 5 bases, the J end by 10 bases, with 9 bases between. This CDR3 spans 12 amino acids. As DNA, the CDR3 is TGTGCCAGCAGCCCTACGTTGTCACCCCTCCACTTT. This translates into CASSPTLSPLHF.